These 21 T cell receptor beta chains were all obtained from the same sample, sequenced in a study of a mutant IDH1 vaccine in newly diagnosed glioma. These receptors have no known antigen. Time point in this sample: week 5, during vaccination. Doses comprised 300 ug of mutant IDH1 20-mer peptide each, plus topical imiquimod. Produced via immunoSEQ multiplex PCR; TCRdb's table is partial and in-frame only. The sample holds tens of thousands of clones; around 80% are singletons and the top ten take around 3.4%. Sample: PBMCs, taken from a glioma patient whose treatment included an IDH1 peptide vaccine. The receptors derive from a man between 25 and 39 years old with glioma.

The V and J genes are TRBV7-2 and TRBJ1-4, with TRBD1 identical over 8 bases. Germline CDR1 and CDR2: SGHTA and FQGNSA. Unmatched junction bases numbered 8, after V lost 1 base and J lost 7 bases. CDR3 length: 16 amino acids. CDR3 DNA: TGTGCCAGCAGCTTAGTAATCAGGGGGCCTCGTGAAAAACTGTTTTTT. This codes for CASSLVIRGPREKLFF.

This clone has a handful of counts. The genes are TRBV6-5 and TRBJ1-1, with D perhaps matching TRBD1 (6 bases). CDR1 MNHEY and CDR2 SVGAGI come from the germline V gene. This CDR3 is 11 amino acids long. Trimming removed 2 bases at V and 10 bases at J, with 8 bases between. The CDR3 region has the DNA TGTGCCAGCAGTTACAAGGGGGTAGCTTTCTTT. Its protein product is CASSYKGVAFF.

This clone turned up a few times. This sequence joins TRBV11-2 and TRBJ1-1; D gene uncertain. The length of the CDR3 is 12 residues. V was cut by 3 bases and J by 10 bases, with 12 bases left in between. Germline lookup yields CDR1 SGHAT and CDR2 FQNNGV. The CDR3 spells CASSFGTLGAFF. The CDR3 region has the DNA TGTGCCAGCAGCTTCGGCACTCTGGGAGCTTTCTTT.

The chain is built from TRBV9 and TRBJ2-1; 7 bases map to TRBD1. Looked up from germline, CDR1 is SGDLS and CDR2 is YYNGEE. The CDR3 is 15 residues long. V shed 2 bases, J shed 4 bases, and the junction held 6 bases outside the gene matches. DNA for the CDR3: TGTGCCAGCAGCGTCGGGCAGGGGGTATACAATGAGCAGTTCTTC. Protein: CASSVGQGVYNEQFF.

V usage is TRBV4-1 and J usage is TRBJ2-1, with a tentative D call TRBD2 (7 bases). The V gene lost 1 base and the J gene lost 4 bases, with 23 bases spanning the gap. This CDR3 comprises 19 residues. The germline V gene encodes CDR1 MGHRA and CDR2 YSYEKL. CDR3 coding DNA: TGCGCCAGCAGCCAAGGGGGCGGGGGCCCGGTGGGGTGGTACAATGAGCAGTTCTTC. Encoded protein: CASSQGGGGPVGWYNEQFF.

The chain is built from TRBV7-6 and TRBJ2-5; D call uncertain. V lost 0 bases, J lost 4 bases, and 6 bases lay in between. Per the germline V gene, CDR1 is SGHVS and CDR2 is FNYEAQ. This CDR3 comprises 13 residues. As DNA, the CDR3 is TGTGCCAGCAGCTTAGCCGCACCAGAGACCCAGTACTTC. Protein product: CASSLAAPETQYF.

The rearrangement links TRBV15 to TRBJ2-7; perhaps D is TRBD1 or TRBD2 (5 bases each). CDR1 is LNHNV, CDR2 YYDKDF, per germline (reference sequence). The CDR3 totals 14 residues. V lost 6 bases to trimming and J lost 0 bases, with 12 bases between them. The CDR3 here is CATSPIGGSYEQYF. The CDR3 bases are TGTGCCACCAGTCCTATTGGGGGCTCCTACGAGCAGTACTTC.

The chain combines TRBV30 with TRBJ2-7; D remains unclear. The CDR3 covers 11 residues. Germline V gene lookup returns CDR1 GTSNPN and CDR2 SVGIG (reference sequence). Trimming pared 0 bases from V and 4 bases from J, leaving 4 bases between. The CDR3 DNA follows: TGTGCCTGGAGTGTACGGTACGAGCAGTACTTC. This translates into CAWSVRYEQYF.

V usage is TRBV7-9 and J usage is TRBJ2-7; 11 bases fit TRBD2. The CDR3 spans 17 residues. In germline, CDR1 is SEHNR, CDR2 FQNEAQ (reference sequence). V shed 5 bases and J 0 bases; nucleotides not matched to a gene: 9. CDR3 protein: CASSPGLAESSSYEQYF. The CDR3 DNA reads as TGTGCCAGCAGCCCGGGACTAGCGGAATCGAGCTCCTACGAGCAGTACTTC.

CDR3 region: CASSGQRGPDEQFF. CDR3 in DNA: TGTGCCAGCAGCGGCCAGCGGGGGCCTGATGAGCAGTTCTTC. The chain employs TRBV9 and TRBJ2-1, with TRBD2 matching 8 bases. This CDR3 has 14 amino acids. V was clipped by 3 bases and J by 8 bases; unmatched bases: 7. The germline V gene has CDR1 SGDLS and CDR2 YYNGEE.

The chain joins TRBV27 to TRBJ2-1; the match to TRBD1 covers 11 bases. The CDR3 has 15 amino acids. V shed 7 bases, J shed 4 bases, and the junction held 6 bases outside the gene matches. CDR1 is MNHEY and CDR2 is SMNVEV in the germline V gene (reference sequence). The DNA for the CDR3 is TGTGCCAGCACCACCGGGACAGGGGGATACAATGAGCAGTTCTTC. It codes for CASTTGTGGYNEQFF.

The V gene is TRBV27, the J gene TRBJ2-5; 8 bases map to TRBD2. Germline CDR1 and CDR2: MNHEY and SMNVEV (reference sequence). V lost 9 bases and J lost 1; bases outside the gene matches: 7. The CDR3 sequence is 14 residues long. The CDR3 bases are TGTGCCAGTACTCCCGGGGGGGGCCAAGAGACCCAGTACTTC. Protein sequence: CASTPGGGQETQYF.

This clone has just a few counts. The chain combines TRBV5-5 with TRBJ1-5, with a possible D match to TRBD1 (5 bases). Germline V gene lookup returns CDR1 SGHKS and CDR2 YYEKEE (reference sequence). The V end lost 4 bases, the J end lost 2 bases, and 13 bases lay between the germline ends. This CDR3 has 15 amino acids. The CDR3 coding sequence is TGTGCCAGCAGCCCCACTCCGGGGGGCAATCAGCCCCAGCATTTT. Translating gives CASSPTPGGNQPQHF.

This rearrangement joins TRBV6-1 to TRBJ2-7, with D unclear. The CDR3 is made up of 13 amino acids. Per the germline V gene, CDR1 is MNHNS and CDR2 is SASEGT. Trimming stripped 3 bases from V and 2 bases from J, with 8 bases between. The DNA of the CDR3 is TGTGCCAGCAGTGAGAGCACAGCCTACGAGCAGTACTTC. Residues: CASSESTAYEQYF.

The chain combines TRBV29-1 with TRBJ1-1, with D unresolved. The germline gives CDR1 SQVTM, CDR2 ANQGSEA. V lost 8 bases and J lost 1, with 20 bases in between. CDR3 length: 15 amino acids. CDR3 bases: TGCAGCCCGACGAGGGAGTGGAGGAAGAACACTGAAGCTTTCTTT. Translation: CSPTREWRKNTEAFF.

The V call is TRBV27, the J call TRBJ2-1, with 10 nucleotides matching TRBD2. CDR3 size: 16 residues. In germline, CDR1 is MNHEY, CDR2 SMNVEV (reference sequence). V lost 2 bases, J lost 10 bases, and 11 bases stayed unmatched. The CDR3 bases are TGTGCCAGCAGTTTAGGAGCGGGGGGGCCGGGTGACGAGCAGTTCTTC. Encoded protein: CASSLGAGGPGDEQFF.

The chain couples TRBV6-5 to TRBJ2-3, with 10 bases lining up with TRBD2. Trimming cost V 10 bases and J 3 bases; bases outside gene matches: 4. CDR1 and CDR2 from the germline V gene are MNHEY and SVGAGI. The CDR3 contains 13 residues. The DNA for the CDR3 is TGTGCCACCAAACTAGCGGGGACAGATACGCAGTATTTT. It is translated as CATKLAGTDTQYF.

About this clone: The same CDR3 arises from other DNA sequences in this sample as well. The genes are TRBV28 and TRBJ2-7, with D possibly TRBD2 on 6 matching bases. Looked up from germline, CDR1 is MDHEN and CDR2 is SYDVKM. Trimming left V 1 base short and J 3 bases short, with 13 bases between. The CDR3 length is 15 residues. CDR3 loop: CASSLLGGDLYEQYF. The DNA for the CDR3 is TGTGCCAGCAGTTTATTAGGAGGGGACCTCTACGAGCAGTACTTC.

This clone was seen only once. The chain has TRBV13 and TRBJ2-7; the match to TRBD2 covers 7 bases. Germline trimming cut 6 bases from V and 0 bases from J; bases unmatched to any gene: 17. There are 18 residues in the CDR3. The germline CDR1 and CDR2 sequences are PRHDT and FYEKMQ (reference sequence). CDR3 region: CASSPSRLANLHSYEQYF. For the CDR3, the DNA is TGTGCCAGCAGTCCCTCTCGACTAGCCAACCTCCACTCCTACGAGCAGTACTTC.

The chain recombines TRBV9 with TRBJ2-1, with unresolved D. This CDR3 spans 15 amino acids. Germline CDR1 SGDLS, CDR2 YYNGEE. Trimming took 3 bases from V and 1 from J, leaving 11 bases between them. The CDR3 DNA reads TGTGCCAGCAGCGCCAGGCTTGGATCCTACAATGAGCAGTTCTTC. Its translation is CASSARLGSYNEQFF. Supplemented by reference TRBV9 and TRBJ2-1, the full variable domain reads DSGVTQTPKHLITATGQRVTLRCSPRSGDLSVYWYQQSLDQGLQFLIQYYNGEERAKGNILERFSAQQFPDLHSELNLSSLELGDSALYFCASSARLGSYNEQFFGPGTRLTVL.

This clone was detected once. J is TRBJ2-3 and V is TRBV19, with D unresolved. V was clipped by 4 bases and J by 3 bases, with 17 bases between them. The germline V gene encodes CDR1 LNHDA and CDR2 SQIVND (reference sequence). CDR3 length: 16 amino acids. The CDR3 region is CASSTLGRFGTDTQYF. The CDR3 DNA follows: TGTGCCAGTAGTACTCTTGGCCGCTTCGGGACAGATACGCAGTATTTT. Together with reference TRBV19 and TRBJ2-3, the CDR3 gives the full variable domain: DGGITQSPKYLFRKEGQNVTLSCEQNLNHDAMYWYRQDPGQGLRLIYYSQIVNDFQKGDIAEGYSVSREKKESFPLTVTSAQKNPTAFYLCASSTLGRFGTDTQYFGPGTRLTVL.